The 24 T cell receptor beta chains below all came from one sample that was sequenced in a study of T cells after yellow fever vaccination. One entry per CDR3 protein results from TCRdb running MiXCR on the 5' RACE reads. This table holds under 300,000 distinct CDR3 sequences, under 15% found once. The source was CD4+ T cells sorted from PBMCs, collected 45 days after the yellow fever booster vaccination. The receptors originated from a man aged 25 to 40 who received the YFV17D yellow fever vaccine.

This chain joins TRBV20-1 and TRBJ2-5; 12 bases align to TRBD2. V lost 8 bases and J lost 5; bases outside the gene matches: 9. This CDR3 region has 14 residues. The germline V gene has CDR1 DFQATT and CDR2 SNEGSKA (reference sequence). DNA of the CDR3: TGCAGTCCCCGACTAGCGGGAGTTCCGGAGACCCAGTACTTC. Its protein product is CSPRLAGVPETQYF.

In this sample, this clonotype turned up a few times. CDR3 sequence: CRASGSRAGELFF. The CDR3 DNA sequence: TGCAGAGCTTCGGGGAGTCGCGCCGGGGAGCTGTTTTTT. V usage is TRBV20-1 and J usage is TRBJ2-2; D is perhaps TRBD2 (5 bases). This CDR3 contains 13 residues. The germline gives CDR1 DFQATT, CDR2 SNEGSKA (reference sequence).

This clonotype has only a few counts. The V gene is TRBV21-1, the J gene TRBJ2-3; TRBD1, the D gene given by the table, was not confirmed from the DNA. TRBV21-1 is an annotated pseudogene. This CDR3 is 16 amino acids long. The CDR3 here is CASSHGCPPNTDTQYF. DNA for the CDR3: TGTGCCAGCAGCCATGGGTGCCCACCGAACACAGATACGCAGTATTTT.

The chain has TRBV7-2 and TRBJ2-1; D may be TRBD2 (6 bases). Germline CDR1 SGHTA, CDR2 FQGNSA. V lost 5 bases and J 15 bases, leaving 23 bases between the germline ends. The CDR3 is made up of 14 amino acids. Written as DNA, the CDR3 is TGTGCCAGCAGCCCCCTACCGGGAGCTGGGAGGCGGTTCTTC. Translated: CASSPLPGAGRRFF.

This clonotype turned up a few times. This chain uses TRBV12-3 or TRBV12-4 with TRBJ2-3; D uncertain. Trimming pared 5 bases from V and 2 bases from J, leaving 8 bases between. There are 13 residues in the CDR3. As DNA, the CDR3 is TGTGCCAGCAGTCTACAACTCACAGATACGCAGTATTTT. Translation: CASSLQLTDTQYF.

The sample holds many counts of this clonotype. Relative to the germline gene, one junction end is altered; a read error may explain this. CDR3 residues: CAISSTGGTREQYF. The DNA of the CDR3 is TGTGCCATCAGTTCAACCGGTGGGACACGCGAGCAGTACTTC. V is TRBV27 and J is TRBJ2-7, with a possible D match to TRBD1 (6 bases). The CDR3 contains 14 residues. Germline V gene lookup returns CDR1 MNHEY and CDR2 SMNVEV (reference sequence).

The chain employs TRBV29-1 and TRBJ2-6, with TRBD2 identical over 8 bases. Per the germline V gene, CDR1 is SQVTM and CDR2 is ANQGSEA. V trimming: 4 bases; J trimming: 9 bases; junction bases outside the gene matches: 8. This CDR3 contains 14 residues. CDR3 region: CSVAPGTRVNVLTF. Written as DNA, the CDR3 is TGCAGCGTTGCTCCCGGGACTAGGGTCAACGTCCTGACTTTC.

The rearrangement uses TRBV5-1 and TRBJ2-6, with D possibly being TRBD2 (7 bases). Trimming removed 4 bases from V and 2 bases from J, with 22 bases in between. The CDR3 runs 19 residues. The germline V gene has CDR1 SGHRS and CDR2 YFSETQ. This CDR3 reads CASSLWAGATETGANVLTF. In DNA, the CDR3 is TGCGCCAGCAGCCTTTGGGCGGGGGCGACTGAAACTGGGGCCAACGTCCTGACTTTC.

This clonotype occurred a few times. The J gene is TRBJ2-7, the V gene TRBV20-1; D remains ambiguous. CDR3 length equals 12 residues. Trimming removed 4 bases from V and 3 bases from J, with 10 bases in between. Germline CDR1 and CDR2: DFQATT and SNEGSKA (reference sequence). The CDR3, as DNA: TGCAGTGCTATACTAATCAGCTACGAGCAGTACTTC. It specifies CSAILISYEQYF.

This clonotype was counted between two and nine times. The V call is TRBV10-1, the J call TRBJ2-1; D may be TRBD2 (6 bases). The CDR3 spans 13 residues. The V end was cut by 4 bases, the J end by 9 bases, with 13 bases between. Germline CDR1 WNHNN, CDR2 SYGVQD (reference sequence). CDR3 nucleotides: TGCGCCAGCAGTGGACGGGAGCGGAGTGAGCAGTTCTTC. Residues: CASSGRERSEQFF.

The genes are TRBV19 and TRBJ1-1; 10 bases are shared with TRBD1. Germline CDR1 LNHDA, CDR2 SQIVND (reference sequence). This CDR3 has 14 residues. V lost 3 bases and J lost 6; bases outside the gene matches: 4. CDR3 in amino acids: CASSIGTGVSEAFF. In DNA form, the CDR3 reads TGTGCCAGTAGTATCGGGACAGGGGTTTCTGAAGCTTTCTTT.

This chain connects TRBV12-3 or TRBV12-4 to TRBJ1-1, with D tentatively TRBD1 (5 bases). CDR3 length: 12 residues. Trimming pared 5 bases from V and 4 bases from J, leaving 8 bases between. CDR3 region: CASSPGFTEAFF. In nucleotides, the CDR3 is TGTGCCAGCAGTCCAGGGTTCACTGAAGCTTTCTTT.

The chain links TRBV11-2 to TRBJ2-1; D gene ambiguous. V shed 4 bases and J shed 3 bases, with 10 bases lying between them. This CDR3 is built from 14 residues. Per germline, CDR1 SGHAT and CDR2 FQNNGV. The CDR3: CASSSVTDYNEQFF. The DNA of the CDR3 is TGTGCCAGCAGCTCGGTGACGGACTACAATGAGCAGTTCTTC.

The chain's CDR3 is CSASLAGGGRDTQYF. DNA for the CDR3: TGCAGTGCTAGCTTAGCGGGAGGGGGCCGAGATACGCAGTATTTT. This chain links TRBV20-1 with TRBJ2-3, with 11 bases matching TRBD2. V gave up 3 bases and J gave up 5 bases; unmatched junction bases: 7. The CDR3 is made up of 15 amino acids. Germline assignment: CDR1 DFQATT and CDR2 SNEGSKA (reference sequence).

This clonotype was observed a few times. CDR3 protein: CASSLGPQGSYEQYF. The CDR3 bases are TGTGCCAGCAGCTTAGGGCCCCAGGGGTCCTACGAGCAGTACTTC. This chain uses TRBV7-9 with TRBJ2-7, with a weak D call TRBD1 (6 bases). Germline-derived CDR1 and CDR2 are SEHNR and FQNEAQ (reference sequence). Trimming shortened V by 1 base and J by 1 base, and 11 bases separated the two germline ends. The CDR3 has 15 residues.

The J gene is TRBJ2-1, the V gene TRBV7-8; D possibly matches TRBD1 or TRBD2 (6 bases each). V lost 2 bases and J 8 bases, leaving 16 bases between the germline ends. CDR1 and CDR2 (germline): SGHVS, FQNEAQ. This CDR3 contains 15 residues. DNA for the CDR3: TGTGCCAGCAGCTTAATGACCGGGGGCACGTATGAGCAGTTCTTC. Residues: CASSLMTGGTYEQFF.

CDR3 nucleotide sequence: TGTGCCAGCTCACCCGGACAGGCTTCGAGCTACGAGCAGTACTTC. Translating gives CASSPGQASSYEQYF. V is TRBV18 and J is TRBJ2-7; 7 bases are a match to TRBD1. Losses at the gene ends were 3 bases for V and 3 bases for J; bases not matched to a gene: 8. This CDR3 region has 15 residues. The germline CDR1 and CDR2 sequences are KGHSH and LQKENI.

This clonotype has ten or more counts. The chain joins TRBV11-2 to TRBJ2-5; D might be TRBD2 (7 bases). Trimming stripped 0 bases from V and 2 bases from J, with 13 bases between. Germline V gene data show CDR1 as SGHAT and CDR2 as FQNNGV. The CDR3 extends over 16 amino acids. The CDR3 nucleotides are TGTGCCAGCAGCTTAGATCGGCGGGGGCCACAAGAGACCCAGTACTTC. Encoded protein: CASSLDRRGPQETQYF.

V and J are TRBV6-2 or TRBV6-3 and TRBJ2-1, with 8 bases aligning to TRBD2. The CDR3 runs 15 residues. The V and J ends lost 6 bases and 3 bases, in that order; junction bases with no gene match: 7. Germline V gene data show CDR1 as MNHEY and CDR2 as SVGEGT. For the CDR3, the DNA is TGTGCCAGCAGAGAACTAGCGGAGAACTACAATGAGCAGTTCTTC. It is translated as CASRELAENYNEQFF.

This clonotype was seen only a few times. The chain combines TRBV20-1 with TRBJ2-2; D tentatively fits TRBD1 or TRBD2 (6 bases each). V lost 0 bases, J lost 4 bases, and 12 bases lay in between. This CDR3 is 15 amino acids long. Germline V CDR1 and CDR2: DFQATT, SNEGSKA (reference sequence). The CDR3 reads CSARDGKGGTGELFF. The CDR3 region has the DNA TGCAGTGCTAGAGATGGGAAGGGGGGCACCGGGGAGCTGTTTTTT.

The chain carries TRBV24-1 and TRBJ2-1; D remains unclear. Trimming removed 9 bases at V and 4 bases at J, with 9 bases between. Germline loops: CDR1 KGHDR, CDR2 SFDVKD. CDR3 length: 12 residues. CDR3 amino acids: CATQSQYNEQFF. CDR3 bases: TGTGCCACCCAGTCCCAATACAATGAGCAGTTCTTC.

This clonotype was observed a handful of times. The rearrangement uses TRBV6-5 and TRBJ2-7, with no clear D. V was clipped by 0 bases and J by 5 bases, with 14 bases between them. CDR1 MNHEY and CDR2 SVGAGI come from the germline V gene. The CDR3 consists of 15 residues. CDR3 in DNA: TGTGCCAGCAGTTACTCGAGTGGGATTCTGGACGAGCAGTACTTC. Its protein product is CASSYSSGILDEQYF.

On this clonotype: This may be a read error, as it is one base from a much larger clone. The genes are TRBV27 and TRBJ2-7; D call uncertain. Germline-derived CDR1 and CDR2 are MNHEY and SMNVEV (reference sequence). The CDR3 has 13 residues. CDR3 DNA sequence: TGTGCCAGCAGGGGTCAGGCAAAATACGAGCTGTACTTC. It is translated as CASRGQAKYELYF.

The chain links TRBV29-1 to TRBJ2-7, with 10 bases matching TRBD2. The germline CDR1 and CDR2 sequences are SQVTM and ANQGSEA. The CDR3 length is 16 residues. The V and J ends lost 2 bases and 3 bases, in that order; junction bases with no gene match: 10. CDR3 DNA sequence: TGCAGCGTTGAATGGTCTAGCGGGAGTATAGGCTACGAGCAGTACTTC. Its protein is CSVEWSSGSIGYEQYF.